The TCR beta chain under discussion was sequenced for a study of T cell responses to AZD1222 COVID-19 vaccine. Broader study findings: Nearly half of spike-specific TCRs reportedly go after variant regions that carry no mutations. At study baseline, merely roughly 6 AZD1222 recipients were seropositive.

TCRdb's table, derived via immunoSEQ multiplex PCR, lists solely in-frame clones and lacks some. The table shows over 110,000 clones, with 90% occurring only once. Pooling of second doses given at about 4 or about 12 weeks was done. V lost 6 bases to trimming and J lost 7 bases, with 13 bases between them. Germline V lookup: CDR1 MDHEN, CDR2 SYDVKM. CDR3 length: 13 residues. Comment on this clone: Antigen: not known.

The sequence was collected from an adult who received the AZD1222 COVID-19 vaccine. Specimen: peripheral blood, collected 28 days after the second AZD1222 dose. The gene calls are TRBV28 and TRBJ1-5; D perhaps matches TRBD1 (6 bases). The CDR3 loop is CASRTTTGQPQHF. The CDR3 DNA reads as TGTGCCAGCAGAACTACGACAGGCCAGCCCCAGCATTTT.